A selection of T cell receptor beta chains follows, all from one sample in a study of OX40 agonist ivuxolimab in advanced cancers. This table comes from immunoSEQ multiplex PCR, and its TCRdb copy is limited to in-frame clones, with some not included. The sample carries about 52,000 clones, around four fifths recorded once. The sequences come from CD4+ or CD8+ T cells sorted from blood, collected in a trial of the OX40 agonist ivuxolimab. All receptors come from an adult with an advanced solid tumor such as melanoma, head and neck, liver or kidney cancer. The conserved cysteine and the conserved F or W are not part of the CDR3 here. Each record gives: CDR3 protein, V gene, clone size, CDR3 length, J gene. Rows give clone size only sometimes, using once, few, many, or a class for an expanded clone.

CDR3 protein: ASSFSGGANYEQY
V gene: TRBV7-2
clone size: -
CDR3 length: 13
J gene: TRBJ2-7

CDR3 protein: ASSSRGNTEAF
V gene: TRBV5-8
clone size: once
CDR3 length: 11
J gene: TRBJ1-1

CDR3 protein: ASSVGGPANYGYT
V gene: TRBV9
clone size: -
CDR3 length: 13
J gene: TRBJ1-2

CDR3 protein: ASSLDFLDTEAF
V gene: TRBV7-2
clone size: -
CDR3 length: 12
J gene: TRBJ1-1

CDR3 protein: ASSPFDRTNSPLR
V gene: TRBV19
clone size: -
CDR3 length: 13
J gene: TRBJ1-6

CDR3 protein: ASSLGAPVDGYT
V gene: TRBV28
clone size: -
CDR3 length: 12
J gene: TRBJ1-2

CDR3 protein: ASSLREGNSPLH
V gene: TRBV2
clone size: few
CDR3 length: 12
J gene: TRBJ1-6

CDR3 protein: ASTSAGGAYEQY
V gene: TRBV25-1
clone size: once
CDR3 length: 12
J gene: TRBJ2-7

CDR3 protein: AIKNQETQY
V gene: TRBV10-3
clone size: -
CDR3 length: 9
J gene: TRBJ2-5

CDR3 protein: ASSYDRFGIQY
V gene: TRBV6-5
clone size: -
CDR3 length: 11
J gene: TRBJ2-4

CDR3 protein: ASTVGEPFYGYT
V gene: TRBV5-6
clone size: -
CDR3 length: 12
J gene: TRBJ1-2

CDR3 protein: ASSLIGLAGYTDTQY
V gene: TRBV7-2
clone size: once
CDR3 length: 15
J gene: TRBJ2-3

CDR3 protein: ASGQGFTYGYT
V gene: TRBV2
clone size: -
CDR3 length: 11
J gene: TRBJ1-2

CDR3 protein: ASSFQIDSLYGYT
V gene: TRBV7-2
clone size: -
CDR3 length: 13
J gene: TRBJ1-2

CDR3 protein: ASSPSGDQAYNEQF
V gene: TRBV19
clone size: -
CDR3 length: 14
J gene: TRBJ2-1

CDR3 protein: ASSRNGGLAGETQY
V gene: TRBV2
clone size: once
CDR3 length: 14
J gene: TRBJ2-5

CDR3 protein: ASGNRQGGYGYT
V gene: TRBV5-6
clone size: -
CDR3 length: 12
J gene: TRBJ1-2

CDR3 protein: ASSWGTDSYNEQF
V gene: TRBV7-8
clone size: once
CDR3 length: 13
J gene: TRBJ2-1

CDR3 protein: ASSPTGIYGYT
V gene: TRBV7-8
clone size: -
CDR3 length: 11
J gene: TRBJ1-2

CDR3 protein: ASSMWSNYGYT
V gene: TRBV19
clone size: -
CDR3 length: 11
J gene: TRBJ1-2

CDR3 protein: ASSLSGGLSYEQY
V gene: TRBV27
clone size: -
CDR3 length: 13
J gene: TRBJ2-7

CDR3 protein: ASREGRLTTNEKLF
V gene: TRBV19
clone size: -
CDR3 length: 14
J gene: TRBJ1-4

CDR3 protein: ASSPRDRGPDTQY
V gene: TRBV9
clone size: -
CDR3 length: 13
J gene: TRBJ2-3

CDR3 protein: ASSLAGTRHTGELF
V gene: TRBV5-1
clone size: -
CDR3 length: 14
J gene: TRBJ2-2

CDR3 protein: ASSLTGTSRTDTQY
V gene: TRBV7-6
clone size: -
CDR3 length: 14
J gene: TRBJ2-3

CDR3 protein: ASSDETGVWHGELF
V gene: TRBV6-1
clone size: few
CDR3 length: 14
J gene: TRBJ2-2

CDR3 protein: AWSATSRGEQY
V gene: TRBV30
clone size: -
CDR3 length: 11
J gene: TRBJ2-7

CDR3 protein: ASSLNAPTGGADTQY
V gene: TRBV7-6
clone size: -
CDR3 length: 15
J gene: TRBJ2-3

CDR3 protein: ASSFWGDFTEAF
V gene: TRBV19
clone size: -
CDR3 length: 12
J gene: TRBJ1-1

CDR3 protein: SASRKETQY
V gene: TRBV20-1
clone size: -
CDR3 length: 9
J gene: TRBJ2-5

CDR3 protein: ASSSLGAPSYEQY
V gene: TRBV11-3
clone size: -
CDR3 length: 13
J gene: TRBJ2-7

CDR3 protein: ASSPSGQGVSGANVLT
V gene: TRBV28
clone size: once
CDR3 length: 16
J gene: TRBJ2-6

CDR3 protein: AISESTGGYEQY
V gene: TRBV10-3
clone size: -
CDR3 length: 12
J gene: TRBJ2-7

CDR3 protein: ASSFERNTEAF
V gene: TRBV11-3
clone size: -
CDR3 length: 11
J gene: TRBJ1-1

CDR3 protein: ASSTGSTDTQY
V gene: TRBV5-1
clone size: -
CDR3 length: 11
J gene: TRBJ2-3

CDR3 protein: ASSPGPQAPVEKLF
V gene: TRBV19
clone size: -
CDR3 length: 14
J gene: TRBJ1-4

CDR3 protein: ASSSFGLTGGTDTQY
V gene: TRBV5-4
clone size: -
CDR3 length: 15
J gene: TRBJ2-3

CDR3 protein: AWSIYRGNQETQY
V gene: TRBV30
clone size: -
CDR3 length: 13
J gene: TRBJ2-5

CDR3 protein: ASSREHNQPQH
V gene: TRBV6-5
clone size: few
CDR3 length: 11
J gene: TRBJ1-5

CDR3 protein: ASSSPRRQIEAF
V gene: TRBV11-2
clone size: -
CDR3 length: 12
J gene: TRBJ1-1

CDR3 protein: ASSPRTGGPTDTQY
V gene: TRBV5-1
clone size: -
CDR3 length: 14
J gene: TRBJ2-3

CDR3 protein: ASSLVGDSQETQY
V gene: TRBV11-3
clone size: -
CDR3 length: 13
J gene: TRBJ2-5

CDR3 protein: ASMASGGAFPL
V gene: TRBV27
clone size: -
CDR3 length: 11
J gene: TRBJ2-1

CDR3 protein: ASSDSLNYEQY
V gene: TRBV27
clone size: once
CDR3 length: 11
J gene: TRBJ2-7

CDR3 protein: ASLSGGYEQY
V gene: TRBV6-1
clone size: -
CDR3 length: 10
J gene: TRBJ2-7

CDR3 protein: ASSLETRLSYEQY
V gene: TRBV5-4
clone size: -
CDR3 length: 13
J gene: TRBJ2-7

CDR3 protein: ASSYSFLGRDLKQY
V gene: TRBV6-5
clone size: -
CDR3 length: 14
J gene: TRBJ2-7

CDR3 protein: ASTNSWAGTVPVLT
V gene: TRBV19
clone size: -
CDR3 length: 14
J gene: TRBJ2-6

CDR3 protein: ASSETAAMGTQY
V gene: TRBV5-1
clone size: medium-sized
CDR3 length: 12
J gene: TRBJ2-3